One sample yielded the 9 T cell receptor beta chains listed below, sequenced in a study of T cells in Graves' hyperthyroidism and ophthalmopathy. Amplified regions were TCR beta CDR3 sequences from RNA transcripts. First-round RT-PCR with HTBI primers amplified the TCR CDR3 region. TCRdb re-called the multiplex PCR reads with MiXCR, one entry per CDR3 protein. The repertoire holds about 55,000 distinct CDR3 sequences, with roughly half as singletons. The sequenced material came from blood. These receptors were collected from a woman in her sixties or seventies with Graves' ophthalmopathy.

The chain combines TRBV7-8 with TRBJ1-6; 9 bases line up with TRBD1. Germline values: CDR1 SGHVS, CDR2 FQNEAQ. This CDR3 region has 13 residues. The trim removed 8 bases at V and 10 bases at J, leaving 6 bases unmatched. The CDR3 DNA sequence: TGTGCCAGCGGACAGGGGAACGGGTCACCCCTCCACTTT. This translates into CASGQGNGSPLHF. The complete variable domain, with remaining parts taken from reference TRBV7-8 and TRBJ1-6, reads GAGVSQSPRYKVAKRGQDVALRCDPISGHVSLFWYQQALGQGPEFLTYFQNEAQLDKSGLPSDRFFAERPEGSVSTLKIQRTQQEDSAVYLCASGQGNGSPLHFGNGTRLTVT.

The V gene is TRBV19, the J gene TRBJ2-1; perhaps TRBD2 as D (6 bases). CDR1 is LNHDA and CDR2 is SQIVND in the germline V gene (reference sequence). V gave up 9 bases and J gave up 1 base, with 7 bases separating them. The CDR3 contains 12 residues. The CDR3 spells CASGRSYNEQFF. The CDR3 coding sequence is TGTGCCAGCGGGAGATCCTACAATGAGCAGTTCTTC.

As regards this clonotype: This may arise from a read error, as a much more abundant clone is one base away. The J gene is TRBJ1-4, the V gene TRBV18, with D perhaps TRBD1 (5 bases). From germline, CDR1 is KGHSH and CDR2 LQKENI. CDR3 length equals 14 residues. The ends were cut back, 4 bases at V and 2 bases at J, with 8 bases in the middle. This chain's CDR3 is CASSLGRTNEKLFF. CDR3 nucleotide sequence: TGTGCCAGCTCACTGGGACGGACTAATGAAAAACTGTTTTTT.

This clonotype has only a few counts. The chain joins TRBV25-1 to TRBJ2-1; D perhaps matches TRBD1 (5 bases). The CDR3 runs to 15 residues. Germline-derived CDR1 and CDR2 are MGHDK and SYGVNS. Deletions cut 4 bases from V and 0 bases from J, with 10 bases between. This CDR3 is CASSGNRYSYNEQFF. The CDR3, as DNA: TGTGCCAGCAGTGGTAACAGGTACTCCTACAATGAGCAGTTCTTC.

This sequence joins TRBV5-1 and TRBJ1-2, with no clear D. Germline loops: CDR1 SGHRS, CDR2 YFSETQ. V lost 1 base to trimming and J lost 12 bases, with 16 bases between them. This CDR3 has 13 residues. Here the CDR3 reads CASSLSTLSGNTF. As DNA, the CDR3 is TGCGCCAGCAGCTTGTCAACCCTCTCTGGAAACACCTTC.

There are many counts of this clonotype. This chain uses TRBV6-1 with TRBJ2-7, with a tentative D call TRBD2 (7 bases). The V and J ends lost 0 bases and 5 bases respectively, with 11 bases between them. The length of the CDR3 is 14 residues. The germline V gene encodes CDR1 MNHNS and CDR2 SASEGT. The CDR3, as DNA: TGTGCCAGCAGTGAAGCTGGGGGGGCCAACGAGCAGTACTTC. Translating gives CASSEAGGANEQYF.

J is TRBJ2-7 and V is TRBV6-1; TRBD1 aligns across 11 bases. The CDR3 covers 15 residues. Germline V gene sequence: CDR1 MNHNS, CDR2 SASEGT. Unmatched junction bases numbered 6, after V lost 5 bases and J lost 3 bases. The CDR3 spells CASSRSGTGGYEQYF. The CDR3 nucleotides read TGTGCCAGCAGTCGCTCCGGGACAGGGGGCTACGAGCAGTACTTC.

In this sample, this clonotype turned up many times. The CDR3 sequence is CAWSVPSSKTQYF. The CDR3 bases are TGTGCCTGGAGTGTACCCAGTTCAAAGACCCAGTACTTC. The chain is built from TRBV30 and TRBJ2-5; D is undetermined. The CDR3 has 13 amino acids. CDR1 is GTSNPN, CDR2 SVGIG, per germline (reference sequence). V lost 0 bases and J lost 6, with 11 bases in between.

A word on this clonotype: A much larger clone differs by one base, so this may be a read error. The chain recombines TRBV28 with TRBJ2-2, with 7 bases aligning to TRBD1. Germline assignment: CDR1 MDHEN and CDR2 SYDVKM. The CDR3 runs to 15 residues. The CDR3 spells CAGSQGDHPTGELFF. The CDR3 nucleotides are TGTGCCGGCAGTCAGGGGGACCACCCGACGGGGGAGCTGTTTTTT.